Listed here are 21 T cell receptor beta chains from one sample, sequenced in a study of blood T cell repertoires in COVID-19 (dated by TCRdb to between 2020 and 2021). The method behind the library was the immunoSEQ multiplex PCR assay. The immuneACCESS repertoire file appears here via TCRdb, limited to in-frame rearrangements. These files lack a portion of the clones; in checked studies, under half of the deficit traces to unresolved V genes, and the cause of the others is not known. The sample table holds roughly 120,000 clones, of which around 91% were seen once. Less than 30% of the sample belongs to the ten largest clones. The sample comprised peripheral blood. The receptors originated from a man between 65 and 85 years old with active or convalescent COVID-19.

This chain connects TRBV5-1 to TRBJ1-1; D is unclear. Germline loops: CDR1 SGHRS, CDR2 YFSETQ. Trimming removed 0 bases at V and 4 bases at J, with 7 bases between. CDR3 size: 13 residues. CDR3 amino acids: CASSLGQSTEAFF. In DNA, the CDR3 is TGCGCCAGCAGCTTGGGGCAAAGCACTGAAGCTTTCTTT.

The chain recombines TRBV15 with TRBJ2-1, with 9 bases identical to TRBD2. Germline values: CDR1 LNHNV, CDR2 YYDKDF (reference sequence). The V and J ends lost 1 base and 9 bases, in that order; junction bases with no gene match: 7. This CDR3 has 15 amino acids. This CDR3 is CATSRGGSGSFEQFF. The CDR3 DNA reads TGTGCCACCAGCAGAGGAGGTAGCGGGAGTTTTGAGCAGTTCTTC.

This rearrangement joins TRBV28 to TRBJ2-7; possibly TRBD1 for D (6 bases). The V end lost 5 bases, the J end lost 0 bases, and 11 bases lay between the germline ends. Germline V lookup: CDR1 MDHEN, CDR2 SYDVKM. The CDR3 is made up of 14 amino acids. The CDR3 reads CASSTQGYSYEQYF. CDR3 sequence (DNA): TGTGCCAGCAGTACCCAGGGGTACTCCTACGAGCAGTACTTC. Variable domain in full (rest from reference TRBV28 and TRBJ2-7): DVKVTQSSRYLVKRTGEKVFLECVQDMDHENMFWYRQDPGLGLRLIYFSYDVKMKEKGDIPEGYSVSREKKERFSLILESASTNQTSMYLCASSTQGYSYEQYFGPGTRLTVT.

This sequence joins TRBV29-1 and TRBJ1-1, with D unclear. Germline loops: CDR1 SQVTM, CDR2 ANQGSEA. The ends were cut back, 0 bases at V and 1 base at J, with 9 bases in the middle. The CDR3 sequence is 14 residues long. The CDR3 loop reads CSVEEGGENTEAFF. Written as DNA, the CDR3 is TGCAGCGTTGAAGAAGGAGGCGAGAACACTGAAGCTTTCTTT. Together with reference TRBV29-1 and TRBJ1-1, the CDR3 gives the full variable domain: SAVISQKPSRDICQRGTSLTIQCQVDSQVTMMFWYRQQPGQSLTLIATANQGSEATYESGFVIDKFPISRPNLTFSTLTVSNMSPEDSSIYLCSVEEGGENTEAFFGQGTRLTVV.

This chain joins TRBV6-5 and TRBJ1-2, with 7 bases identical to TRBD1. The V gene end was trimmed by 6 bases and the J gene end by 0 bases; junction bases not matched to a gene: 4. The V gene's germline CDR1 is MNHEY and CDR2 SVGAGI. CDR3 length: 14 amino acids. The CDR3 DNA reads TGTGCCAGCAGCCGGGACAGAGCTAACTATGGCTACACCTTC. Translated, it gives CASSRDRANYGYTF.

The chain joins TRBV5-6 to TRBJ2-7; D possibly corresponds to TRBD2 (6 bases). The CDR3 is made up of 14 amino acids. V was cut by 4 bases and J by 6 bases, with 17 bases left in between. Germline values: CDR1 SGHDT, CDR2 YYEEEE. CDR3 protein: CASSRTDGGVEQYF. The CDR3 nucleotides are TGTGCCAGCAGCCGAACGGACGGAGGGGTCGAGCAGTACTTC.

The chain links TRBV10-3 to TRBJ1-2; 9 bases fit TRBD1. From germline, CDR1 is ENHRY and CDR2 SYGVKD. V shed 2 bases, J shed 3 bases, and the junction held 4 bases outside the gene matches. CDR3 length equals 15 residues. CDR3 region: CAISEMDRGDYGYTF. For the CDR3, the DNA is TGTGCCATCAGTGAGATGGACAGGGGTGACTATGGCTACACCTTC.

The chain joins TRBV5-1 to TRBJ2-3; TRBD1 might be the D (6 bases). Trimming removed 3 bases from V and 2 bases from J, with 13 bases in between. Germline CDR1 SGHRS, CDR2 YFSETQ. There are 15 residues in the CDR3. The CDR3 coding sequence is TGCGCCAGCAGCTGGGGGCTCCTAGACACAGATACGCAGTATTTT. This sequence encodes CASSWGLLDTDTQYF.

J is TRBJ2-7 and V is TRBV28; 10 bases are shared with TRBD2. The germline gives CDR1 MDHEN, CDR2 SYDVKM. The V segment lost 6 bases and the J segment 3 bases; nucleotides outside the gene matches: 8. This CDR3 comprises 15 residues. CDR3 protein: CASSPYSGRNYEQYF. The CDR3 DNA follows: TGTGCCAGCAGCCCTTATAGCGGGAGGAACTACGAGCAGTACTTC. Drawing the rest from reference TRBV28 and TRBJ2-7, the complete variable domain is DVKVTQSSRYLVKRTGEKVFLECVQDMDHENMFWYRQDPGLGLRLIYFSYDVKMKEKGDIPEGYSVSREKKERFSLILESASTNQTSMYLCASSPYSGRNYEQYFGPGTRLTVT.

The chain couples TRBV5-1 to TRBJ2-1; D possibly corresponds to TRBD1 (6 bases). V was cut by 2 bases and J by 7 bases, with 10 bases left in between. The germline V gene has CDR1 SGHRS and CDR2 YFSETQ. There are 13 residues in the CDR3. The DNA of the CDR3 is TGCGCCAGCAGCTTCACAGGGTTTAATGAGCAGTTCTTC. Translation: CASSFTGFNEQFF.

This chain uses TRBV27 with TRBJ2-2, with TRBD1 matching over 9 bases. This CDR3 comprises 16 residues. Trimming at V came to 7 bases and at J to 4 bases, leaving 10 bases not matched to a gene. CDR1 and CDR2 from the germline V gene are MNHEY and SMNVEV (reference sequence). CDR3 DNA sequence: TGTGCCAGCAAGTTCGGCCCGACAGGGGGCACCGGGGAGCTGTTTTTT. It encodes CASKFGPTGGTGELFF.

The chain joins TRBV13 to TRBJ1-1; a weak D match, TRBD1 (5 bases). The CDR3 sequence is 13 residues long. V was shortened by 5 bases and J by 4 bases, with 11 bases between the two germline ends. The germline V gene has CDR1 PRHDT and CDR2 FYEKMQ (reference sequence). DNA for the CDR3: TGTGCCAGCAGCACCCTGGGGGGCACTGAAGCTTTCTTT. Amino acids: CASSTLGGTEAFF.

The chain combines TRBV12-3 or TRBV12-4 with TRBJ2-7; tentatively, D is TRBD2 (5 bases). CDR3 size: 13 residues. V lost 7 bases and J lost 2, with 12 bases in between. The CDR3 DNA is TGTGCCAGCAACCCAAACGGGGCCTACGAGCAGTACTTC. Translating gives CASNPNGAYEQYF.

The chain carries TRBV6-4 and TRBJ2-3; the D gene is possibly TRBD2 (5 bases). Trimming shortened V by 0 bases and J by 6 bases, and 13 bases separated the two germline ends. The CDR3 length is 15 residues. CDR1 is MRHNA, CDR2 SNTAGT, per germline. CDR3 residues: CASSDSASPSDTQYF. The CDR3 DNA reads TGTGCCAGCAGTGACTCGGCTAGCCCCTCGGATACGCAGTATTTT.

This chain's CDR3 is CASSAIPNSASIQYF. The CDR3 coding sequence is TGTGCCAGCAGCGCCATCCCCAACTCTGCTAGCATTCAGTACTTC. The chain couples TRBV5-8 to TRBJ2-4, with D unresolved. The CDR3 has 15 amino acids. V gave up 4 bases and J gave up 9 bases, with 20 bases separating them. Germline values: CDR1 SGHTS, CDR2 YDEGEE.

This clone was detected only a few times. V usage is TRBV4-2 and J usage is TRBJ2-7, with a weak D call TRBD1 (5 bases). Germline V gives CDR1 LGHNA, CDR2 YNFKEQ. V was clipped by 5 bases and J by 4 bases, with 27 bases between them. The CDR3 contains 18 residues. The CDR3 loop is CASSSQAPGSGFFYEQYF. CDR3 bases: TGTGCCAGCAGCAGCCAGGCGCCTGGGTCAGGGTTTTTTTACGAGCAGTACTTC.

As for this clone: Other nucleotide sequences from this sample produce the same CDR3. This chain connects TRBV3-1 (or the pseudogene TRBV3-2) to TRBJ1-5; maybe TRBD1 (6 bases). The CDR3 loop spans 16 amino acids. Trimming removed 0 bases from V and 2 bases from J, with 11 bases in between. Germline V CDR1 and CDR2: LGHDT, YNNKEL (reference sequence). The CDR3 bases are TGTGCCAGCAGCCAAGATTCCAGGGGAGGCAATCAGCCCCAGCATTTT. Amino acids: CASSQDSRGGNQPQHF.

V and J are TRBV7-2 and TRBJ2-7, with D tentatively TRBD2 (5 bases). CDR3 size: 14 residues. With 1 base removed from V and 5 bases from J, the gap between germline ends came to 12 bases. Germline values: CDR1 SGHTA, CDR2 FQGNSA. The CDR3 sequence: CASSLGGLLHEQYF. Here the CDR3 DNA reads TGTGCCAGCAGCTTAGGCGGACTGCTCCACGAGCAGTACTTC. Full variable domain (rest looked up from reference TRBV7-2 and TRBJ2-7): GAGVSQSPSNKVTEKGKDVELRCDPISGHTALYWYRQSLGQGLEFLIYFQGNSAPDKSGLPSDRFSAERTGGSVSTLTIQRTQQEDSAVYLCASSLGGLLHEQYFGPGTRLTVT.

The chain is built from TRBV10-3 and TRBJ1-2, with D perhaps TRBD1 (6 bases). V was clipped by 10 bases and J by 6 bases, with 21 bases between them. There are 14 residues in the CDR3. CDR1 and CDR2 from the germline V gene are ENHRY and SYGVKD. The CDR3 nucleotides read TGTGCCACCTCTATCCGGGACATGAAGAATGGCTACACCTTC. Its protein is CATSIRDMKNGYTF.

This clone was picked up a small number of times. This chain uses TRBV5-1 with TRBJ1-4; D unresolved. This CDR3 spans 16 amino acids. V was pared by 0 bases and J by 1 base, with 10 bases between. The germline V gene has CDR1 SGHRS and CDR2 YFSETQ. The CDR3 nucleotides read TGCGCCAGCAGCTTGGGATCGTCACTAACTAATGAAAAACTGTTTTTT. Its protein is CASSLGSSLTNEKLFF.

This clone was seen at least ten times. V gene TRBV3-1 (or the pseudogene TRBV3-2) combines with J gene TRBJ2-1; weak D call: TRBD2 (5 bases). This CDR3 spans 14 amino acids. Germline V CDR1 and CDR2: LGHDT, YNNKEL (reference sequence). V was shortened by 8 bases and J by 9 bases, with 20 bases between the two germline ends. The CDR3 bases are TGTGCCAGCGGGCCTTTTACTAGTGGCAGTGAGCAGTTCTTC. As protein: CASGPFTSGSEQFF.